A selection of T cell receptor beta chains follows, all from one sample in a study of beta chain features in type 1 diabetes. Repertoires were generated with immunoSEQ multiplex PCR, while TCRdb's copy carries only in-frame clones and drops some. The repertoire holds under 150,000 clones, with 6.9% as singletons. Sequenced material: central memory CD4+ T cells from blood. The source is a woman aged 30 to 39 in good health. CDR3s include the opening cysteine and the closing phenylalanine or tryptophan. The order of the fields is CDR3 length, clone size, J gene, D gene, V gene, CDR3 protein, CDR3 DNA. A D gene is named only where the DNA matches it firmly. Expanded clones are given a class, and other clones once, few, many or no size at all.

length: 13
size: .
J: TRBJ2-3
D: TRBD1
V: TRBV7-2
CDR3: CASSSSTGSTQYF
DNA: TGTGCCAGCAGCTCCTCGACAGGGAGTACGCAGTATTTT

length: 13
size: .
J: TRBJ1-1
D: .
V: TRBV5-1
CDR3: CASSNTAGTEAFF
DNA: TGCGCCAGCAGCAACACGGCCGGGACTGAAGCTTTCTTT

length: 15
size: few
J: TRBJ2-5
D: TRBD2
V: TRBV5-4
CDR3: CASSLAIAGGETQYF
DNA: TGTGCCAGCAGCTTGGCCATAGCGGGAGGGGAGACCCAGTACTTC

length: 14
size: few
J: TRBJ2-3
D: .
V: TRBV11-2
CDR3: CASSLHPRGDTQYF
DNA: TGTGCCAGCAGCTTACATCCCCGGGGGGATACGCAGTATTTT

length: 12
size: few
J: TRBJ1-1
D: .
V: TRBV30
CDR3: CAQDRENTEAFF
DNA: TGTGCCCAAGACAGAGAGAACACTGAAGCTTTCTTT

length: 15
size: .
J: TRBJ2-1
D: TRBD2
V: TRBV7-3
CDR3: CASSLRLAGYDEQFF
DNA: TGTGCCAGCAGCTTAAGACTAGCGGGATACGATGAGCAGTTCTTC

length: 15
size: few
J: TRBJ2-2
D: TRBD1
V: TRBV5-1
CDR3: CASSYQGDSAGELFF
DNA: TGCGCCAGCAGCTATCAGGGGGATTCGGCCGGGGAGCTGTTTTTT

length: 14
size: .
J: TRBJ2-1
D: .
V: TRBV19
CDR3: CASSGPWGDGEQFF
DNA: TGTGCCAGTAGTGGTCCGTGGGGGGACGGTGAGCAGTTCTTC

length: 12
size: .
J: TRBJ2-5
D: .
V: TRBV7-9
CDR3: CASSLTFETQYF
DNA: TGTGCCAGCAGCTTAACATTCGAGACCCAGTACTTC

length: 14
size: few
J: TRBJ2-7
D: TRBD1
V: TRBV5-1
CDR3: CASSLLRGKDEQYF
DNA: TGCGCCAGCAGCTTGCTCAGGGGGAAGGACGAGCAGTACTTC

length: 16
size: many
J: TRBJ2-4
D: TRBD2
V: TRBV27
CDR3: CASTGLAGDAKNIQYF
DNA: TGTGCCAGCACGGGACTAGCGGGAGATGCAAAAAACATTCAGTACTTC

length: 13
size: medium-sized
J: TRBJ2-7
D: TRBD1
V: TRBV5-4
CDR3: CASSRDSYYEQYF
DNA: TGTGCCAGCAGCCGGGACAGCTACTACGAGCAGTACTTC

length: 12
size: .
J: TRBJ2-1
D: .
V: TRBV2
CDR3: CASSEGGVEQFF
DNA: TGTGCCAGCAGTGAAGGGGGCGTTGAGCAGTTCTTC

length: 15
size: many
J: TRBJ2-7
D: .
V: TRBV9
CDR3: CASSARDIRGYEQYF
DNA: TGTGCCAGCAGCGCCCGGGACATCCGTGGGTACGAGCAGTACTTC

length: 18
size: .
J: TRBJ2-1
D: TRBD2
V: TRBV6-1
CDR3: CASSGGGAGTSVASEQFF
DNA: TGTGCCAGCAGTGGAGGGGGAGCCGGGACTAGCGTTGCGAGTGAGCAGTTCTTC

length: 17
size: few
J: TRBJ2-3
D: .
V: TRBV5-1
CDR3: CASSPNARGTSTDTQYF
DNA: TGCGCCAGCAGCCCGAACGCACGAGGGACTAGCACAGATACGCAGTATTTT

length: 14
size: .
J: TRBJ1-2
D: TRBD1
V: TRBV9
CDR3: CASSGRQGNYGYTF
DNA: TGTGCCAGCAGCGGCCGACAGGGCAACTATGGCTACACCTTC

length: 14
size: .
J: TRBJ2-7
D: .
V: TRBV18
CDR3: CASSPPTGYYEQYF
DNA: TGTGCCAGCTCACCACCCACGGGGTACTACGAGCAGTACTTC

length: 14
size: .
J: TRBJ2-7
D: .
V: TRBV6-5
CDR3: CASSYRGNSYEQYF
DNA: TGTGCCAGCAGTTACCGCGGGAATTCCTACGAGCAGTACTTC

length: 15
size: few
J: TRBJ2-6
D: .
V: TRBV6-5
CDR3: CASSYTSSGANVLTF
DNA: TGTGCCAGCAGTTATACGAGCTCTGGGGCCAACGTCCTGACTTTC

length: 13
size: many
J: TRBJ2-5
D: .
V: TRBV14
CDR3: CASGLRGAETQYF
DNA: TGTGCCAGCGGGCTCAGGGGAGCGGAGACCCAGTACTTC

length: 12
size: many
J: TRBJ2-5
D: TRBD2
V: TRBV29-1
CDR3: CSAGLVEETQYF
DNA: TGCAGCGCAGGACTAGTTGAGGAGACCCAGTACTTC

length: 14
size: few
J: TRBJ2-2
D: TRBD2
V: TRBV28
CDR3: CAIGGVGRTGELFF
DNA: TGTGCCATCGGGGGGGTCGGGCGGACCGGGGAGCTGTTTTTT

length: 13
size: .
J: TRBJ1-1
D: .
V: TRBV11-3
CDR3: CASSLSLYTEAFF
DNA: TGTGCCAGCAGCTTATCCCTCTACACTGAAGCTTTCTTT

length: 18
size: many
J: TRBJ2-6
D: .
V: TRBV10-3
CDR3: CAISEIMIGSSGANVLTF
DNA: TGTGCCATCAGTGAGATAATGATTGGCAGCTCTGGGGCCAACGTCCTGACTTTC

length: 15
size: few
J: TRBJ2-7
D: TRBD2
V: TRBV28
CDR3: CASSLGREGRYEQYF
DNA: TGTGCCAGCAGTTTGGGGAGGGAGGGCCGCTACGAGCAGTACTTC

length: 13
size: few
J: TRBJ1-2
D: .
V: TRBV7-2
CDR3: CASSPGQSYGYTF
DNA: TGTGCCAGCAGCCCAGGACAGAGCTATGGCTACACCTTC

length: 13
size: .
J: TRBJ2-7
D: TRBD1
V: TRBV28
CDR3: CASLDRQGYEQYF
DNA: TGTGCCAGCCTAGATCGACAGGGCTACGAGCAGTACTTC

length: 15
size: few
J: TRBJ2-7
D: TRBD2
V: TRBV6-5
CDR3: CASRQTSVRSYEQYF
DNA: TGTGCCAGCAGGCAAACTAGCGTCAGATCCTACGAGCAGTACTTC

length: 17
size: .
J: TRBJ2-4
D: TRBD2
V: TRBV15
CDR3: CATSRDFGGAGGVRVYF
DNA: TGTGCCACCAGCAGAGATTTTGGTGGGGCGGGAGGAGTTAGGGTGTACTTC

length: 16
size: .
J: TRBJ2-7
D: TRBD2
V: TRBV5-5
CDR3: CASSFVLAGGSYEQYF
DNA: TGTGCCAGCAGCTTCGTTCTAGCGGGAGGCTCCTACGAGCAGTACTTC

length: 13
size: .
J: TRBJ2-5
D: .
V: TRBV5-1
CDR3: CASSLGGAETQYF
DNA: TGCGCCAGCAGCTTGGGCGGCGCGGAGACCCAGTACTTC

length: 13
size: few
J: TRBJ2-3
D: .
V: TRBV7-2
CDR3: CASSSQSTDTQYF
DNA: TGTGCCAGCAGCTCCCAGAGCACAGATACGCAGTATTTT

length: 11
size: few
J: TRBJ2-7
D: .
V: TRBV6-5
CDR3: CASSVGGEQYF
DNA: TGTGCCAGCAGTGTAGGAGGCGAGCAGTACTTC

length: 15
size: .
J: TRBJ2-7
D: TRBD2
V: TRBV7-9
CDR3: CASSLVASGAYEQYF
DNA: TGTGCCAGCAGCTTAGTGGCTAGCGGGGCCTACGAGCAGTACTTC

length: 15
size: .
J: TRBJ2-5
D: .
V: TRBV7-9
CDR3: CASSLGGGREETQYF
DNA: TGTGCCAGCAGCTTAGGAGGGGGACGTGAAGAGACCCAGTACTTC

length: 16
size: many
J: TRBJ1-1
D: .
V: TRBV2
CDR3: CASSESFSEGNTEAFF
DNA: TGTGCCAGCAGTGAGAGCTTCTCCGAGGGAAACACTGAAGCTTTCTTT

length: 15
size: .
J: TRBJ2-7
D: .
V: TRBV7-2
CDR3: CASSRNRDSTYEQYF
DNA: TGTGCCAGCAGCCGTAACAGGGATTCGACCTATGAGCAGTACTTC

length: 13
size: few
J: TRBJ2-1
D: .
V: TRBV4-2
CDR3: CASSPGSSSEQFF
DNA: TGTGCCAGCAGCCCCGGGAGTTCTAGTGAGCAGTTCTTC

length: 14
size: .
J: TRBJ2-5
D: TRBD1
V: TRBV29-1
CDR3: CSVKDRGPRETQYF
DNA: TGCAGCGTAAAGGACAGGGGGCCCCGGGAGACCCAGTACTTC

length: 13
size: .
J: TRBJ1-5
D: .
V: TRBV29-1
CDR3: CSVEEGANQPQHF
DNA: TGCAGCGTTGAAGAAGGGGCCAATCAGCCCCAGCATTTT

length: 17
size: .
J: TRBJ2-1
D: .
V: TRBV27
CDR3: CASSLLSQVHSYNEQFF
DNA: TGTGCCAGCAGTTTACTCTCACAGGTCCACTCCTACAATGAGCAGTTCTTC

length: 14
size: .
J: TRBJ2-1
D: .
V: TRBV28
CDR3: CASRSGSSYNEQFF
DNA: TGTGCCAGCAGGTCCGGGAGCTCCTACAATGAGCAGTTCTTC

length: 15
size: few
J: TRBJ2-7
D: .
V: TRBV5-6
CDR3: CASSRGGTVSYEQYF
DNA: TGTGCCAGCAGCCGAGGAGGGACGGTTTCCTACGAGCAGTACTTC

length: 14
size: .
J: TRBJ1-2
D: TRBD1
V: TRBV25-1
CDR3: CASSGVDRANSYTF
DNA: TGTGCCAGCAGTGGAGTCGACAGGGCGAATTCTTACACCTTC

length: 14
size: few
J: TRBJ1-2
D: .
V: TRBV7-2
CDR3: CASSLYEGGGGYTF
DNA: TGTGCCAGCAGCTTATATGAGGGAGGGGGTGGCTACACCTTC

length: 15
size: .
J: TRBJ2-1
D: TRBD1
V: TRBV6-6
CDR3: CASSRATGGGNEQFF
DNA: TGTGCCAGCAGTCGAGCGACAGGGGGAGGGAATGAGCAGTTCTTC

length: 15
size: .
J: TRBJ2-3
D: .
V: TRBV4-3
CDR3: CASSQEARGKDTQYF
DNA: TGCGCCAGCAGCCAAGAGGCCAGGGGTAAAGATACGCAGTATTTT

length: 18
size: few
J: TRBJ2-2
D: .
V: TRBV5-4
CDR3: CASSNNPMGGRVTGELFF
DNA: TGTGCCAGCAGCAATAACCCTATGGGAGGACGGGTCACCGGGGAGCTGTTTTTT

length: 16
size: many
J: TRBJ1-5
D: TRBD1
V: TRBV5-4
CDR3: CASSLAGQGGSQPQHF
DNA: TGTGCCAGCAGCTTGGCCGGACAGGGGGGGAGTCAGCCCCAGCATTTT

length: 14
size: few
J: TRBJ2-1
D: TRBD1
V: TRBV11-2
CDR3: CASSLTGDYNEQFF
DNA: TGTGCCAGCAGCTTAACAGGGGATTACAATGAGCAGTTCTTC

length: 15
size: .
J: TRBJ2-7
D: .
V: TRBV18
CDR3: CASSPYAGNIYEQYF
DNA: TGTGCCAGCTCTCCTTACGCGGGAAATATCTACGAGCAGTACTTC

length: 16
size: few
J: TRBJ2-4
D: TRBD1
V: TRBV7-2
CDR3: CASSYPTGQGKNIQYF
DNA: TGTGCCAGCAGCTACCCCACGGGACAGGGGAAAAACATTCAGTACTTC

length: 15
size: .
J: TRBJ2-7
D: TRBD1
V: TRBV28
CDR3: CASSHGQGTGSPHYF
DNA: TGTGCCAGCAGTCACGGACAGGGAACGGGCTCCCCTCACTACTTC

length: 15
size: few
J: TRBJ2-5
D: TRBD2
V: TRBV2
CDR3: CASELAGGTKETQYF
DNA: TGTGCCAGCGAACTAGCGGGAGGGACAAAGGAGACCCAGTACTTC

length: 15
size: .
J: TRBJ1-1
D: TRBD1
V: TRBV7-2
CDR3: CASSRLQGAATEAFF
DNA: TGTGCCAGCAGCCGATTACAGGGGGCGGCCACTGAAGCTTTCTTT

length: 14
size: .
J: TRBJ2-1
D: .
V: TRBV27
CDR3: CASSLSEGDRAQFF
DNA: TGTGCCAGCAGTTTATCGGAAGGGGATCGGGCCCAGTTCTTC

length: 17
size: many
J: TRBJ2-7
D: TRBD2
V: TRBV9
CDR3: CASSVGRSSGRTHEQYF
DNA: TGTGCCAGCAGCGTAGGTCGCAGTAGCGGGAGGACACACGAGCAGTACTTC

length: 15
size: few
J: TRBJ2-2
D: .
V: TRBV6-1
CDR3: CASSESVHFIGELFF
DNA: TGTGCCAGCAGTGAATCGGTCCATTTCATCGGGGAGCTGTTTTTT

length: 16
size: .
J: TRBJ2-7
D: .
V: TRBV4-1
CDR3: CASSQDIGDGGYEQYF
DNA: TGCGCCAGCAGCCAAGATATAGGAGACGGGGGTTACGAGCAGTACTTC